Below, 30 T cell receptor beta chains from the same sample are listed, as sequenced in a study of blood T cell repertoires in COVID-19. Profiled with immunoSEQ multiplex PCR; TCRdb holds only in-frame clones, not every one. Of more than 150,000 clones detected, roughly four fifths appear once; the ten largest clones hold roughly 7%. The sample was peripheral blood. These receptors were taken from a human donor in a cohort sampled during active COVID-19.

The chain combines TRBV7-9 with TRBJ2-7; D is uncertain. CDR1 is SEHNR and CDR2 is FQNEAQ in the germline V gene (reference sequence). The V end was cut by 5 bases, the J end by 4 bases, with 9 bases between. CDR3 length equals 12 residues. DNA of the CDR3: TGTGCCAGCAGCATTGCGCCGTACGAGCAGTACTTC. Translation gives CASSIAPYEQYF.

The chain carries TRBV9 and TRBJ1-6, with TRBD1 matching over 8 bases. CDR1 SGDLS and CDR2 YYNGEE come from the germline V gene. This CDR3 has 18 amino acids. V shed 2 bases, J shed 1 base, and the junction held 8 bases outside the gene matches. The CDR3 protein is CASSVREQGGSYNSPLHF. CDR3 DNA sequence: TGTGCCAGCAGCGTGAGGGAACAGGGGGGGTCCTATAATTCACCCCTCCACTTT.

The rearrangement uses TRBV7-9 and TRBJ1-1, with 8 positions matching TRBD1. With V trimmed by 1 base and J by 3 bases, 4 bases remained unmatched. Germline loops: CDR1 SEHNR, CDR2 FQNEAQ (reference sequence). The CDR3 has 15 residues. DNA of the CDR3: TGTGCCAGCAGCTTAGAACAGGGGGGTTACACTGAAGCTTTCTTT. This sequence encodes CASSLEQGGYTEAFF.

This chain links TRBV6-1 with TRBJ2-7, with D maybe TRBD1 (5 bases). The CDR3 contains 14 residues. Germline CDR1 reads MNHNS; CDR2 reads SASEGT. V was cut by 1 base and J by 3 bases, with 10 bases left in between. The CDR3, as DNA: TGTGCCAGCAGTGAAGTCTCTCAGGGCTACGAGCAGTACTTC. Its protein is CASSEVSQGYEQYF.

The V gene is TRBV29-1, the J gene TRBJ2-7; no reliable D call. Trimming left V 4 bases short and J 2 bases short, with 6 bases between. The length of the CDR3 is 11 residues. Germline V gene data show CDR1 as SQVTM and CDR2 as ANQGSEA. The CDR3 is CSVVYAYEQYF. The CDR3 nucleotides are TGCAGCGTTGTTTATGCCTACGAGCAGTACTTC.

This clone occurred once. CDR3 nucleotide sequence: TGTGCCAGCAGTGATTCGACAGGATACAATGAGCAGTTCTTC. This sequence encodes CASSDSTGYNEQFF. The chain carries TRBV2 and TRBJ2-1; D might be TRBD1 (6 bases). The V end lost 3 bases, the J end lost 4 bases, and 10 bases lay between the germline ends. This CDR3 comprises 14 residues. Germline lookup yields CDR1 SNHLY and CDR2 FYNNEI.

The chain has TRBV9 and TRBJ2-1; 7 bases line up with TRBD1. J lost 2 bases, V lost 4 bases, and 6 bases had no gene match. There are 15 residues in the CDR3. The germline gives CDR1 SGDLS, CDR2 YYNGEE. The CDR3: CASSPRGQPYNEQFF. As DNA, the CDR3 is TGTGCCAGCAGCCCCCGGGGACAGCCCTACAATGAGCAGTTCTTC.

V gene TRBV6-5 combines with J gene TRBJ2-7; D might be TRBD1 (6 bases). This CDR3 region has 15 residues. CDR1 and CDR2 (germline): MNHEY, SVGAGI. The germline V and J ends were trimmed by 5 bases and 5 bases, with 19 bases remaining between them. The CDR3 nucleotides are TGTGCCAGCAGTACGGACAGAGCGTCCACTAACGAGCAGTACTTC. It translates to CASSTDRASTNEQYF.

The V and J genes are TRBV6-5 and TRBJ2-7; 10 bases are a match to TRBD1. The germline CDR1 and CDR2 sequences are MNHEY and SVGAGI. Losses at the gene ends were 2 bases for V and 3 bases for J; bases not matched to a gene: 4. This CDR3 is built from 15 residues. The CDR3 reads CASSYQGQGIYEQYF. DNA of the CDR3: TGTGCCAGCAGTTACCAGGGACAGGGGATCTACGAGCAGTACTTC.

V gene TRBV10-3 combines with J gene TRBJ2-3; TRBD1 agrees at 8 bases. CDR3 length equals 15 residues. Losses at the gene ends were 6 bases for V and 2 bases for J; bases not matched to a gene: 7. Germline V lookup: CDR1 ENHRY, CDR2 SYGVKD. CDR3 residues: CAIRGQESFTDTQYF. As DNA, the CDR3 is TGTGCCATCAGGGGACAGGAGAGTTTCACAGATACGCAGTATTTT.

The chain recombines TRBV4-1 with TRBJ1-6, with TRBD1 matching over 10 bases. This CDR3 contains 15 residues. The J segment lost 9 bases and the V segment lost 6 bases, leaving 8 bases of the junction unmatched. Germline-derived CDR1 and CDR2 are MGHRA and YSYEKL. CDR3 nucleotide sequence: TGCGCCAGCAGATCGCCTCGGGACAGGGGTTCACCCCTCCACTTT. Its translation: CASRSPRDRGSPLHF.

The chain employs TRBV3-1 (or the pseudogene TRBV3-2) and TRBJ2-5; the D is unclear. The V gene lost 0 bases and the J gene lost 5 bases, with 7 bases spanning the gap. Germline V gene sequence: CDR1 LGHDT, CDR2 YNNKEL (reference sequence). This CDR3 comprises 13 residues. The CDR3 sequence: CASSQDPGETQYF. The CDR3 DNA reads TGTGCCAGCAGCCAAGATCCCGGTGAGACCCAGTACTTC.

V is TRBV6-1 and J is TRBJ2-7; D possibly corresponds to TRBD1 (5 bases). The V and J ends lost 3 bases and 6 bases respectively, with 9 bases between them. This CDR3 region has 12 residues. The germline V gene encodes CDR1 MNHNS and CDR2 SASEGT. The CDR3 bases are TGTGCCAGCAGTGACGACAGCATCGAGCAGTACTTC. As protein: CASSDDSIEQYF.

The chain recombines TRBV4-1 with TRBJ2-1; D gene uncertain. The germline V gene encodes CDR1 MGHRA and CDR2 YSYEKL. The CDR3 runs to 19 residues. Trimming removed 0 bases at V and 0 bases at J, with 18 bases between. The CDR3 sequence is CASSQDILGTRYSYNEQFF. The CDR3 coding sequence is TGCGCCAGCAGCCAAGATATCCTAGGAACACGCTACTCCTACAATGAGCAGTTCTTC.

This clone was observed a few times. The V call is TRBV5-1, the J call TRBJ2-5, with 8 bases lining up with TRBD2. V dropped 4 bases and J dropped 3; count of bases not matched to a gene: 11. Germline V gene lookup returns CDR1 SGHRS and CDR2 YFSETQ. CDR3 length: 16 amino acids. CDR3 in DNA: TGCGCCAGCAGCCTCCACCCGGGGGGGCCCGAAGAGACCCAGTACTTC. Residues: CASSLHPGGPEETQYF.

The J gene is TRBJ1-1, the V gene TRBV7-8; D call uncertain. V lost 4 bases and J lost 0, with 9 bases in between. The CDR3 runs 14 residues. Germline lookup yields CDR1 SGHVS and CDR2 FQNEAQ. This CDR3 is CASSSPGVNTEAFF. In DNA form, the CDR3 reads TGTGCCAGCAGCTCACCCGGGGTGAACACTGAAGCTTTCTTT.

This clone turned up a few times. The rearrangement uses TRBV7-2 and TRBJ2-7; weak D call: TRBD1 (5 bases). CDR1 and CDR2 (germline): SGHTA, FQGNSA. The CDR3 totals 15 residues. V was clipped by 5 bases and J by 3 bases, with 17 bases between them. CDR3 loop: CASSHQSTASYEQYF. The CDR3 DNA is TGTGCCAGCAGCCACCAGTCGACAGCCAGCTACGAGCAGTACTTC.

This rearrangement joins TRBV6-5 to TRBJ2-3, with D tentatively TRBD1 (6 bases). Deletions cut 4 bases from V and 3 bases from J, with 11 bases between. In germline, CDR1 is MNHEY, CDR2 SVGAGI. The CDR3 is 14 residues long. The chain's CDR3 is CASSSGHRTDTQYF. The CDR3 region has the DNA TGTGCCAGCAGTTCGGGACATAGGACAGATACGCAGTATTTT.

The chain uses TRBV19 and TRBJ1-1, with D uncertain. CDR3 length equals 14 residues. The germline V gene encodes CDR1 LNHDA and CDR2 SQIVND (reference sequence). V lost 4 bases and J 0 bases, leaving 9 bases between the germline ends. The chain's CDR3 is CASSTVSVNTEAFF. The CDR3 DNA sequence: TGTGCCAGTAGTACCGTCAGTGTGAACACTGAAGCTTTCTTT.

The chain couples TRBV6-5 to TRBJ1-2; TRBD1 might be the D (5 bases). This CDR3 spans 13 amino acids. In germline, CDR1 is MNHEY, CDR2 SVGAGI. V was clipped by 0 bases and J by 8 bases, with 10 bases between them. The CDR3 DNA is TGTGCCAGCAGTTACTCAGAGAAGGGGGGCTACACCTTC. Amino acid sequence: CASSYSEKGGYTF.

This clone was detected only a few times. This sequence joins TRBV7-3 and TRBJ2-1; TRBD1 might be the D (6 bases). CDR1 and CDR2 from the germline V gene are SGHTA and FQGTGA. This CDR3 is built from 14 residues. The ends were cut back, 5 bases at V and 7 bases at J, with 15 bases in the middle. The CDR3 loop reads CASSPTGYSNEQFF. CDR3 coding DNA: TGTGCCAGCAGCCCTACAGGGTATTCGAATGAGCAGTTCTTC. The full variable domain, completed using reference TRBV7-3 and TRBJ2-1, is GAGVSQTPSNKVTEKGKYVELRCDPISGHTALYWYRQSLGQGPEFLIYFQGTGAADDSGLPNDRFFAVRPEGSVSTLKIQRTERGDSAVYLCASSPTGYSNEQFFGPGTRLTVL.

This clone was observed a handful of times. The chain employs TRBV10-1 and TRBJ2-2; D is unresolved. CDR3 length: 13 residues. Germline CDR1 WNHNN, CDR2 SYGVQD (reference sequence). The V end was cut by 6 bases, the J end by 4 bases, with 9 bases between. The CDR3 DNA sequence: TGCGCCAGCAGCCCGTCGGGCACCGGGGAGCTGTTTTTT. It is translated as CASSPSGTGELFF.

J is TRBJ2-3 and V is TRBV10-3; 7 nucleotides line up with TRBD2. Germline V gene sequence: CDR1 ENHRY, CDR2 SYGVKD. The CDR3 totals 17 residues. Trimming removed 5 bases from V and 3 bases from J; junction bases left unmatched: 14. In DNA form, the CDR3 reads TGTGCCATCAGTAAATCCTTAGCGGGTCGGGCAACAGATACGCAGTATTTT. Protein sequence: CAISKSLAGRATDTQYF.

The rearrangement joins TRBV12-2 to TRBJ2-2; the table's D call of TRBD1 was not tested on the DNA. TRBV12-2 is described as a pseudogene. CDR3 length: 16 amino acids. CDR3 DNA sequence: TGTGCAAGTCGCTTAGGGGACAGGGGTAGCACCGGGGAGCTGTTTTTT. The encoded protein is CASRLGDRGSTGELFF.

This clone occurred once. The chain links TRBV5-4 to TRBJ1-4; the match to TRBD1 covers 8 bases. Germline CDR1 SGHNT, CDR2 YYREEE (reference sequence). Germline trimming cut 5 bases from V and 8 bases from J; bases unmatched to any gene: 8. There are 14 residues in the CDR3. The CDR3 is CASRGDRLREKLFF. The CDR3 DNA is TGTGCCAGCAGGGGGGACAGGCTTCGGGAAAAACTGTTTTTT. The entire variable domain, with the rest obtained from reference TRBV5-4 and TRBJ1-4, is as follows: ETGVTQSPTHLIKTRGQQVTLRCSSQSGHNTVSWYQQALGQGPQFIFQYYREEENGRGNFPPRFSGLQFPNYSSELNVNALELDDSALYLCASRGDRLREKLFFGSGTQLSVL.

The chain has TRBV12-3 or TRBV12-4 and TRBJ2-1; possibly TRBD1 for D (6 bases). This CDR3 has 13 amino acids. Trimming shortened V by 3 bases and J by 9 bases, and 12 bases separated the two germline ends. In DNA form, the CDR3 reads TGTGCCAGCAGTTTTAACAGGGTAGGTGAGCAGTTCTTC. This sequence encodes CASSFNRVGEQFF.

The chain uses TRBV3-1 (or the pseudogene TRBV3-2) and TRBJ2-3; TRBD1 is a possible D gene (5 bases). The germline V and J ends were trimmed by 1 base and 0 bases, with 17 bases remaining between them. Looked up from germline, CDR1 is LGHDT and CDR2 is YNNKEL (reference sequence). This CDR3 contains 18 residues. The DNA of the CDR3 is TGTGCCAGCAGCCAAGGAAAGTGGGGCAAATCGAGCACAGATACGCAGTATTTT. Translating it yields CASSQGKWGKSSTDTQYF.

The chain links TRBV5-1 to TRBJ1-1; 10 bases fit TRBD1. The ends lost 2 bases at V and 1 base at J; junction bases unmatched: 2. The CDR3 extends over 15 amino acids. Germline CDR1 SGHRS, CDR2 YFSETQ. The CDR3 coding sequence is TGCGCCAGCAGCTTCGGGACAGGGGCGAACACTGAAGCTTTCTTT. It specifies CASSFGTGANTEAFF.

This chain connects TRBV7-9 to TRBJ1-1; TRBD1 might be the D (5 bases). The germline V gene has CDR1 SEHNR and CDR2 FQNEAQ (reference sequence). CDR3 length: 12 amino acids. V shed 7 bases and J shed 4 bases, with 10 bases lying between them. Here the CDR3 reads CASKGEGTEAFF. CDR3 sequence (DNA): TGTGCCAGCAAAGGGGAGGGCACTGAAGCTTTCTTT.

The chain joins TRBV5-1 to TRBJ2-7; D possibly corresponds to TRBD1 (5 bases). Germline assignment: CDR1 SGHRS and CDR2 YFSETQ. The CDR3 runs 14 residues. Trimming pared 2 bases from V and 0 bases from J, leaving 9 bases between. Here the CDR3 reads CASSLIQASYEQYF. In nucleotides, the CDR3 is TGCGCCAGCAGCTTAATACAGGCCTCCTACGAGCAGTACTTC.